This T cell receptor beta chain was captured in a study of T-cell memory formation after mild COVID-19. About the study: Most TCR clusters belonged to a single donor.

Trimming stripped 5 bases from V and 8 bases from J, with 17 bases between. Germline V gene data show CDR1 as SGHAT and CDR2 as FQNNGV. The CDR3 is 14 residues long. From 5'RACE with constant-segment primers came TCR alpha and TCR beta cDNA libraries that carried sample barcodes and UMIs. TCRdb reprocessed the 5' RACE reads with MiXCR, giving one entry per CDR3 protein. The sample includes a few hundred thousand distinct CDR3 sequences, 15% to 20% of them seen just once. Sequences were obtained from PBMCs or a T cell subset sorted from them (not recorded which). This rearrangement joins TRBV11-2 to TRBJ2-3, with D perhaps matching TRBD2 (6 bases). The receptor was isolated from a man aged 18 to 30 who had mild COVID-19 (a few samples of this study predate the infection). Cell type and time point are not known. As DNA, the CDR3 is TGTGCCAGCAGCGGCTCGGGGGACTTGGGTACGCAGTATTTT. Protein sequence: CASSGSGDLGTQYF.